A selection of T cell receptor beta chains follows, all from one sample in a study of blood T cell repertoires in COVID-19. The repertoire was sequenced with immunoSEQ multiplex PCR; TCRdb's copy has only in-frame clones and lacks some. The table shows about 430,000 clones, with over 85% occurring only once. Specimen: peripheral blood. These receptors were collected from a man between 18 and 29 years old with COVID-19, enrolled during active disease. Each CDR3 is given with its conserved first and last residue. The order of the fields is V gene, clone size, D gene, J gene, CDR3 DNA, CDR3 protein. D genes are given only for firm matches. Not all rows give a size; the values are once, few, many and, for expanded clones, a class.

TRBV29-1	NA	TRBD2	TRBJ2-1	TGCAGCGTTTATCTAGCGGACCACTCCTACAATGAGCAGTTCTTC	CSVYLADHSYNEQFF
TRBV27	NA	TRBD2	TRBJ2-3	TGTGCCAGCAGTTTATCTCTACTAGCGGGGGGTACAGATACGCAGTATTTT	CASSLSLLAGGTDTQYF
TRBV2	NA	TRBD1	TRBJ2-5	TGTGCCAGCAGTCGACCGGGACAGGGACCCGAGGAGACCCAGTACTTC	CASSRPGQGPEETQYF
TRBV25-1	NA	NA	TRBJ2-7	TGTGCCAGCAGTGACGTACAGGGAGAGGACTACGAGCAGTACTTC	CASSDVQGEDYEQYF
TRBV6-5	NA	TRBD2	TRBJ2-5	TGTGCCAGCAGGGGAGCGGGAGGGTTAGAGACCCAGTACTTC	CASRGAGGLETQYF
TRBV18	NA	TRBD2	TRBJ2-3	TGTGCCAGCTCACCACCGAATAGCGGGGGGGCGGGGACAGATACGCAGTATTTT	CASSPPNSGGAGTDTQYF
TRBV15	once	TRBD1	TRBJ1-5	TGTGCCACCAGCAGAGATCTCGACAGGGCCAATCAGCCCCAGCATTTT	CATSRDLDRANQPQHF
TRBV2	NA	TRBD1	TRBJ2-2	TGTGCCAGCAGACGACAGGGAACGAACACCGGGGAGCTGTTTTTT	CASRRQGTNTGELFF
TRBV29-1	NA	TRBD1	TRBJ1-1	TGCAGCGTTGAGAGGGACAGGGGGACTGAAGCTTTCTTT	CSVERDRGTEAFF
TRBV7-9	NA	NA	TRBJ1-2	TGTGCCAGCAGCTTAAGTGGTGTAGAGACTAACTATGGCTACACCTTC	CASSLSGVETNYGYTF
TRBV27	NA	NA	TRBJ2-1	TGTGCCAGCATAGCGGCCCATGAGCAGTTCTTC	CASIAAHEQFF
TRBV6-1	NA	NA	TRBJ1-2	TGTGCCAGCAGTGAGGCTCCAATCTATGGCTACACCTTC	CASSEAPIYGYTF
TRBV10-1	NA	NA	TRBJ2-2	TGCGCCAGCAGTGAGAACAGTTTCACCGGGGAGCTGTTTTTT	CASSENSFTGELFF
TRBV6-6	NA	NA	TRBJ1-6	TGTGCCAGCAGTAGATATAACCCGGGACAAGGTCGTTCACCCCTCCACTTT	CASSRYNPGQGRSPLHF
TRBV4-1	NA	NA	TRBJ2-1	TGCGCCAGCAGCCAAGATTCCTCAAAGAGCTCCTACAATGAGCAGTTCTTC	CASSQDSSKSSYNEQFF
TRBV19	NA	NA	TRBJ2-3	TGTGCCAGTAGCAGCCAGGGCACAGATACGCAGTATTTT	CASSSQGTDTQYF
TRBV5-6	NA	NA	TRBJ2-7	TGTGCCAGCAGCCACCGTCAGGGCTACGAGCAGTACTTC	CASSHRQGYEQYF
TRBV5-4	NA	TRBD2	TRBJ2-7	TGTGCCAGCAGCTATAGCGGGACTCTGGGTGAGCAGTACTTC	CASSYSGTLGEQYF
TRBV6-6	once	TRBD1	TRBJ1-4	TGTGCCAGCAGCCGACAGGGCTATGAAAAACTGTTTTTT	CASSRQGYEKLFF
TRBV12-3/TRBV12-4	once	TRBD1	TRBJ2-7	TGTGCCAGCAGTTTTTACAGGGGCGAGCAGTACTTC	CASSFYRGEQYF
TRBV18	NA	NA	TRBJ1-4	TGTGCCAGCTCACCAACACAAGCAACTAATGAAAAACTGTTTTTT	CASSPTQATNEKLFF
TRBV11-2	NA	NA	TRBJ2-3	TGTGCCAGCAGCTCTAGCAACACAGATACGCAGTATTTT	CASSSSNTDTQYF
TRBV11-3	NA	TRBD1	TRBJ1-3	TGTGCCACCGGAAGACAGGGGAACACCATATATTTT	CATGRQGNTIYF
TRBV7-8	NA	NA	TRBJ2-7	TGTGCCAGCAGCCGTAGGCGGGGAACGCTACCCTCCTACGAGCAGTACTTC	CASSRRRGTLPSYEQYF
TRBV13	NA	TRBD2	TRBJ2-2	TGTGCCAGCAGCTACCGGACTAGCGGCACCGGGGAGCTGTTTTTT	CASSYRTSGTGELFF
TRBV11-1	NA	TRBD2	TRBJ2-3	TGTGCCAGCAGCTTAGCGGGACTAGCGTACACAGATACGCAGTATTTT	CASSLAGLAYTDTQYF
TRBV7-9	few	TRBD2	TRBJ2-1	TGTGCCAGCAGCTTCCGTGGCGGGAGTACGAACAATGAGCAGTTCTTC	CASSFRGGSTNNEQFF
TRBV11-3	NA	NA	TRBJ2-3	TGTGCCAGCAGCCCCCCGGGGGCTAGCGGCGATACGCAGTATTTT	CASSPPGASGDTQYF
TRBV6-4	NA	TRBD1	TRBJ2-6	TGTGCCAGCAGTGTAGAAGGGACAGGGGTCTACTCTGGGGCCAACGTCCTGACTTTC	CASSVEGTGVYSGANVLTF
TRBV5-4	once	NA	TRBJ1-3	TGTGCCAGCAGCTTGCAGGGGTCCGGAAACACCATATATTTT	CASSLQGSGNTIYF
TRBV19	NA	NA	TRBJ1-5	TGTGCCAGTCTAGGGGGGAGGGGTCAGCCCCAGCATTTT	CASLGGRGQPQHF
TRBV7-6	NA	NA	TRBJ2-7	TGTGCCAGCAGCTTAGTACCGCGGGATATCGAGCAGTACTTC	CASSLVPRDIEQYF
TRBV4-1	NA	TRBD2	TRBJ2-1	TGCGCCAGCAGCCTCGAGGTGGGACTAGCGAGACGTCATGAGCAGTTCTTC	CASSLEVGLARRHEQFF
TRBV2	NA	NA	TRBJ1-5	TGTGCCAGCAGTCCCCACGCAGGAACAGGGAGCAATCAGCCCCAGCATTTT	CASSPHAGTGSNQPQHF
TRBV13	NA	TRBD2	TRBJ2-3	TGTGCCAGCAGCCCTAGCGGGGGGGTAGGCACAGATACGCAGTATTTT	CASSPSGGVGTDTQYF
TRBV29-1	once	NA	TRBJ1-2	TGCAGCGTTGATCAGGGGAATGGCTACACCTTC	CSVDQGNGYTF